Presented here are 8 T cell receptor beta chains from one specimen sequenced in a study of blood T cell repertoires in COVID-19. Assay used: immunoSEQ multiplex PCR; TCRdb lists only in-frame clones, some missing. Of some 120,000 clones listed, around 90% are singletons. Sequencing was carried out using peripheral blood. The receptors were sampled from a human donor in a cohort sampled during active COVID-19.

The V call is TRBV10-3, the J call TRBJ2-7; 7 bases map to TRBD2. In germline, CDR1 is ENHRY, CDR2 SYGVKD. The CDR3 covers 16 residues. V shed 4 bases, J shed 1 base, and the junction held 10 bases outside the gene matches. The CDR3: CAISVIQRDFSYEQYF. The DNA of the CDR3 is TGTGCCATCAGTGTCATACAGCGGGATTTTTCCTACGAGCAGTACTTC.

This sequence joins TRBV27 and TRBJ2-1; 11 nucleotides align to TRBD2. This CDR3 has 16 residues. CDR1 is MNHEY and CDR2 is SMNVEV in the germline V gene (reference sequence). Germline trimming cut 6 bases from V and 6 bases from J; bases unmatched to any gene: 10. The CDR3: CASSSVGSGGANEQFF. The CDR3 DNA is TGTGCCAGCAGCTCAGTTGGTAGCGGGGGGGCCAATGAGCAGTTCTTC.

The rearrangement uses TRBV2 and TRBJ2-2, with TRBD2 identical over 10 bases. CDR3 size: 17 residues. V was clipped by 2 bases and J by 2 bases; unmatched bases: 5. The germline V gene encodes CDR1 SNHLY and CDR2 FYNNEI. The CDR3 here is CASSELAGAKNTGELFF. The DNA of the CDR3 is TGTGCCAGCAGTGAACTAGCGGGGGCTAAAAACACCGGGGAGCTGTTTTTT.

The DNA for the CDR3 is TGTGCCAGCAGCACGAGTTCCGGGTCCGGGGAGCTGTTTTTT. It specifies CASSTSSGSGELFF. V and J are TRBV9 and TRBJ2-2; D gene uncertain. CDR1 SGDLS and CDR2 YYNGEE come from the germline V gene. This CDR3 has 14 residues. The V end lost 4 bases, the J end lost 6 bases, and 13 bases lay between the germline ends.

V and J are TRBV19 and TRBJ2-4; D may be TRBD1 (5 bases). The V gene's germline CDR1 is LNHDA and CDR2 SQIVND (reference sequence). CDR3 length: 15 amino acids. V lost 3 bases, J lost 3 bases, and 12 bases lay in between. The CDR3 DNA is TGTGCCAGTAGTATGTCGGAAGGGGTCAAAAACATTCAGTACTTC. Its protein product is CASSMSEGVKNIQYF.

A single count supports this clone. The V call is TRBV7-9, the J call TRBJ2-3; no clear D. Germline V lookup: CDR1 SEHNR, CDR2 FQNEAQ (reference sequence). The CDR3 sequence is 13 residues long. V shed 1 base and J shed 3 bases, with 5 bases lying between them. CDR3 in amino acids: CASSLVGTDTQYF. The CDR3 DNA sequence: TGTGCCAGCAGCTTAGTCGGGACAGATACGCAGTATTTT.

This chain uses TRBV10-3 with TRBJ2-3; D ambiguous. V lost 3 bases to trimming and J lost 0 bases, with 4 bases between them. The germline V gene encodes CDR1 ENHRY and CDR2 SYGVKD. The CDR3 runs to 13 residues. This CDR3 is CAISDQSTDTQYF. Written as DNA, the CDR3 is TGTGCCATCAGTGACCAGAGCACAGATACGCAGTATTTT.

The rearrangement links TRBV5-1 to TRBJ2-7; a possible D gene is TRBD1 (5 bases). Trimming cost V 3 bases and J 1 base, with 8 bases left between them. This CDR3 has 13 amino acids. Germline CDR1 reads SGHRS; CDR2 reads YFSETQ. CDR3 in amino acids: CASSYRQSYEQYF. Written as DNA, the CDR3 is TGCGCCAGCAGCTATAGACAGTCCTACGAGCAGTACTTC. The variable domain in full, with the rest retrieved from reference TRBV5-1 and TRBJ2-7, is KAGVTQTPRYLIKTRGQQVTLSCSPISGHRSVSWYQQTPGQGLQFLFEYFSETQRNKGNFPGRFSGRQFSNSRSEMNVSTLELGDSALYLCASSYRQSYEQYFGPGTRLTVT.